The 26 T cell receptor beta chains reported below all come from one sample, sequenced in a study of blood T cells in healthy people across ages. Primed by a sample-barcoded 5' primer and a J-beta primer mix, a second PCR proceeded for about 7 to 11 cycles. MiXCR was run by TCRdb on the 5' RACE reads, yielding one entry per CDR3 protein. The profile shows approximately 940,000 distinct CDR3 sequences, roughly 50% of them singletons. Sequencing was carried out using blood. Receptors originate from a man aged 30 to 45 in good health.

This clonotype came up many times. The chain is built from TRBV28 and TRBJ2-7; D ambiguous. Germline CDR1 MDHEN, CDR2 SYDVKM. V was shortened by 2 bases and J by 6 bases, with 5 bases between the two germline ends. The CDR3 length is 11 residues. The CDR3 spells CASSLTVEQYF. The CDR3 nucleotides read TGTGCCAGCAGTTTAACGGTCGAGCAGTACTTC. The complete variable domain, with remaining parts taken from reference TRBV28 and TRBJ2-7, reads DVKVTQSSRYLVKRTGEKVFLECVQDMDHENMFWYRQDPGLGLRLIYFSYDVKMKEKGDIPEGYSVSREKKERFSLILESASTNQTSMYLCASSLTVEQYFGPGTRLTVT.

The chain recombines TRBV20-1 with TRBJ2-3; 9 bases agree with TRBD2. Germline CDR1 DFQATT, CDR2 SNEGSKA (reference sequence). The CDR3 extends over 13 amino acids. V dropped 8 bases and J dropped 2; count of bases not matched to a gene: 5. The CDR3 loop reads CSSTSGNTDTQYF. CDR3 coding DNA: TGCAGTTCGACTAGCGGCAACACAGATACGCAGTATTTT.

This clonotype has more than one count but fewer than ten. The chain combines TRBV28 with TRBJ2-7; 8 bases agree with TRBD1. The CDR3 spans 15 residues. Germline CDR1 MDHEN, CDR2 SYDVKM. V lost 6 bases to trimming and J lost 1 base; unmatched junction nucleotides: 8. The CDR3 bases are TGTGCCAGCAGGCAGGGGGCAATCCCTTCCTACGAGCAGTACTTC. Its protein is CASRQGAIPSYEQYF.

V is TRBV5-6 and J is TRBJ2-1; D unresolved. V lost 3 bases and J lost 8, with 21 bases in between. Germline CDR1 and CDR2: SGHDT and YYEEEE. This CDR3 is 16 amino acids long. The CDR3 here is CASSYRSLPPTDEQFF. In DNA, the CDR3 is TGTGCCAGCAGCTACCGGTCCCTACCCCCTACAGATGAGCAGTTCTTC.

This clonotype was seen only a few times. This chain links TRBV6-6 with TRBJ2-7, with a possible D match to TRBD2 (6 bases). Trimming cost V 4 bases and J 5 bases, with 18 bases left between them. The CDR3 is 15 amino acids. CDR1 and CDR2 from the germline V gene are MNHNY and SVGAGI (reference sequence). The CDR3 sequence: CASSSQQIAADEQYF. CDR3 bases: TGTGCCAGCAGTTCTCAACAGATAGCGGCAGACGAGCAGTACTTC.

The rearrangement uses TRBV6-1 and TRBJ2-3; D gene uncertain. V lost 0 bases and J 4 bases, leaving 5 bases between the germline ends. Per the germline V gene, CDR1 is MNHNS and CDR2 is SASEGT. The CDR3 contains 13 residues. As DNA, the CDR3 is TGTGCCAGCAGTGAAGCGCAGGCAGATACGCAGTATTTT. Protein: CASSEAQADTQYF.

This clonotype was seen a single time. This chain links TRBV9 with TRBJ1-3; the D is unclear. CDR3 length: 16 amino acids. Germline CDR1 is SGDLS and CDR2 is YYNGEE. V gave up 3 bases and J gave up 0 bases, with 13 bases separating them. The DNA of the CDR3 is TGTGCCAGCAGCGAACCGGACGGATACTCTGGAAACACCATATATTTT. The encoded protein is CASSEPDGYSGNTIYF.

This clonotype was picked up a small number of times. The chain has TRBV4-1 and TRBJ2-7; 7 positions agree with TRBD1. This CDR3 is 15 amino acids long. The V and J ends lost 4 bases and 4 bases, in that order; junction bases with no gene match: 10. Germline CDR1 reads MGHRA; CDR2 reads YSYEKL. CDR3 in amino acids: CASSPRDSMIYEQYF. DNA of the CDR3: TGCGCCAGCAGCCCCCGGGACAGTATGATTTACGAGCAGTACTTC.

V gene TRBV28 combines with J gene TRBJ2-5, with 7 positions matching TRBD1. The DNA end favors TRBJ2-7, so the J call may be wrong. The CDR3 consists of 15 residues. Germline V gene sequence: CDR1 MDHEN, CDR2 SYDVKM. CDR3 protein: CASSLPTTGLDEQYF. Written as DNA, the CDR3 is TGTGCCAGCAGTTTACCAACGACAGGGTTGGACGAGCAGTACTTC.

The CDR3 DNA sequence: TGTGCCAGCACCAGGAGGGGCCACTCCTACAATGAGCAGTTCTTC. Amino acid sequence: CASTRRGHSYNEQFF. V and J are TRBV6-1 and TRBJ2-1; D may be TRBD2 (6 bases). In germline, CDR1 is MNHNS, CDR2 SASEGT. V lost 7 bases, J lost 0 bases, and 13 bases lay in between. The CDR3 loop spans 15 amino acids.

CDR3 protein: CASSPSGGGRYNEQFF. The CDR3 nucleotides read TGTGCCAGCAGCCCCAGCGGGGGGGGCAGATACAATGAGCAGTTCTTC. The chain combines TRBV7-9 with TRBJ2-1; TRBD2 matches at 10 bases. Trimming took 5 bases from V and 4 from J; bases not matched to a gene: 8. Looked up from germline, CDR1 is SEHNR and CDR2 is FQNEAQ (reference sequence). The CDR3 is made up of 16 amino acids.

The CDR3 here is CASSQGNVRGFEQYF. The CDR3 nucleotides read TGCGCCAGCAGCCAAGGTAACGTCCGGGGGTTCGAGCAGTACTTC. The chain is built from TRBV4-1 and TRBJ2-7, with D perhaps TRBD2 (6 bases). This CDR3 has 15 amino acids. Trimming took off 1 base at V and 6 bases at J, with 16 bases between the two ends. Germline CDR1 reads MGHRA; CDR2 reads YSYEKL.

The chain is built from TRBV7-2 and TRBJ1-5; possibly TRBD1 for D (5 bases). The CDR3 length is 15 residues. The germline V gene has CDR1 SGHTA and CDR2 FQGNSA. Trimming removed 0 bases from V and 6 bases from J, with 12 bases in between. The CDR3: CASSLAFGGGQPQHF. CDR3 DNA sequence: TGTGCCAGCAGCTTAGCCTTCGGGGGGGGTCAGCCCCAGCATTTT. Complete variable domain (other parts from reference TRBV7-2 and TRBJ1-5): GAGVSQSPSNKVTEKGKDVELRCDPISGHTALYWYRQSLGQGLEFLIYFQGNSAPDKSGLPSDRFSAERTGGSVSTLTIQRTQQEDSAVYLCASSLAFGGGQPQHFGDGTRLSIL.

In the case of this clonotype: This may be a read error, as it is one base from a much larger clone. The rearrangement uses TRBV7-9 and TRBJ2-5; maybe TRBD1 (6 bases). The tail of the sequence fits TRBJ2-7 better, so the J call may be wrong. CDR1 and CDR2 from the germline V gene are SEHNR and FQNEAQ (reference sequence). This CDR3 spans 15 amino acids. For the CDR3, the DNA is TGTGCCAGCAGCTTAGACTGGGGGCTGGAACGCGAGCAGTACTTC. Its translation: CASSLDWGLEREQYF.

The chain links TRBV20-1 to TRBJ2-2; TRBD2 matches at 10 bases. Germline V lookup: CDR1 DFQATT, CDR2 SNEGSKA (reference sequence). V dropped 1 base and J dropped 7; count of bases not matched to a gene: 12. The CDR3 has 17 residues. The CDR3 DNA is TGCAGTGCTAGAGGGGTCTTAAGCGGGGGGGCCATCGGGGAGCTGTTTTTT. Encoded protein: CSARGVLSGGAIGELFF.

This clonotype was found many times. J is TRBJ2-3 and V is TRBV20-1, with 9 positions matching TRBD2. CDR3 length equals 15 residues. V trimming: 0 bases; J trimming: 6 bases; junction bases outside the gene matches: 7. Germline V lookup: CDR1 DFQATT, CDR2 SNEGSKA (reference sequence). Here the CDR3 reads CSARDRPLAGDTQYF. DNA for the CDR3: TGCAGTGCTAGAGATCGACCCCTAGCGGGGGATACGCAGTATTTT.

V usage is TRBV7-2 and J usage is TRBJ2-5, with 9 bases that match TRBD1. From germline, CDR1 is SGHTA and CDR2 FQGNSA. The CDR3 length is 15 residues. V trimming: 5 bases; J trimming: 3 bases; junction bases outside the gene matches: 7. The CDR3 sequence is CASSRGTGLEETQYF. The CDR3 nucleotides are TGTGCCAGCAGCCGCGGGACAGGGCTTGAAGAGACCCAGTACTTC.

This clonotype was seen more than once but under ten times. The chain combines TRBV10-3 with TRBJ2-3, with D possibly matching TRBD2 (6 bases). CDR1 is ENHRY, CDR2 SYGVKD, per germline. Trimming removed 6 bases from V and 2 bases from J, with 15 bases in between. This CDR3 spans 15 amino acids. The CDR3 DNA reads TGTGCCATCAGGAGGGGCGGGGAGACCACAGATACGCAGTATTTT. It codes for CAIRRGGETTDTQYF.

The chain links TRBV28 to TRBJ2-7, with D possibly being TRBD2 (6 bases). From germline, CDR1 is MDHEN and CDR2 SYDVKM. The CDR3 covers 15 residues. The V end was cut by 5 bases, the J end by 0 bases, with 14 bases between. In nucleotides, the CDR3 is TGTGCCAGCAGTCTTAGCGGTCCTGGCTCCTACGAGCAGTACTTC. Its protein is CASSLSGPGSYEQYF.

This clonotype came up a few times. Here the CDR3 DNA reads TGCGCCAGCAGCCCCCGCGGTCCTGGGGGCTCCTACGAGCAGTACTTC. It specifies CASSPRGPGGSYEQYF. This chain joins TRBV5-1 and TRBJ2-7; perhaps D is TRBD1 or TRBD2 (5 bases each). Germline V gene lookup returns CDR1 SGHRS and CDR2 YFSETQ. The V end lost 4 bases, the J end lost 0 bases, and 17 bases lay between the germline ends. CDR3 size: 16 residues.

This clonotype was seen repeatedly, ten times or more. The chain has TRBV12-3 or TRBV12-4 and TRBJ2-7; perhaps TRBD2 as D (5 bases). CDR3 length: 15 amino acids. V was pared by 5 bases and J by 6 bases, with 20 bases between. The CDR3 loop reads CASSPYFLNSGEQYF. CDR3 in DNA: TGTGCCAGCAGTCCCTACTTCCTAAACAGCGGCGAGCAGTACTTC.

The rearrangement uses TRBV6-2 or TRBV6-3 and TRBJ1-2, with TRBD1 as a possible D gene (5 bases). The CDR3 runs 15 residues. V was cut by 5 bases and J by 0 bases, with 13 bases left in between. Germline V gene data show CDR1 as MNHEY and CDR2 as SVGEGT. The CDR3 bases are TGTGCCAGCAGTCAGACCGGGACCTCTAACTATGGCTACACCTTC. Translated: CASSQTGTSNYGYTF.

The chain is built from TRBV3-1 and TRBJ1-1; D perhaps matches TRBD1 (5 bases). Trimming cost V 0 bases and J 1 base, with 6 bases left between them. Per germline, CDR1 LGHDT and CDR2 YNNKEL (reference sequence). The CDR3 contains 14 residues. CDR3 DNA sequence: TGTGCCAGCAGCCAAGATGGGGGGAACACTGAAGCTTTCTTT. Its protein is CASSQDGGNTEAFF.

CDR3 region: CASARGFQETQYF. CDR3 bases: TGCGCCAGCGCCCGAGGGTTCCAAGAGACCCAGTACTTC. This sequence joins TRBV5-1 and TRBJ2-5; TRBD2 might be the D (5 bases). CDR1 and CDR2 (germline): SGHRS, YFSETQ. CDR3 length: 13 residues. V lost 7 bases and J 1 base, leaving 11 bases between the germline ends.

The CDR3 region is CASSLAETGGWNEQYF. The CDR3 coding sequence is TGCGCCAGCAGCTTGGCTGAGACAGGGGGATGGAATGAGCAGTACTTC. The chain recombines TRBV5-1 with TRBJ2-5; 9 bases agree with TRBD1. Germline-derived CDR1 and CDR2 are SGHRS and YFSETQ. The CDR3 is 16 amino acids. The V segment lost 0 bases and the J segment 11 bases; nucleotides outside the gene matches: 14.

The V and J genes are TRBV7-2 and TRBJ2-3; D perhaps matches TRBD2 (9 bases). The CDR3 extends over 15 amino acids. Per germline, CDR1 SGHTA and CDR2 FQGNSA. V shed 5 bases and J shed 4 bases, with 16 bases lying between them. This CDR3 is CASSPGGGGADTQYF. The CDR3 DNA follows: TGTGCCAGCAGCCCAGGGGGCGGGGGGGCAGATACGCAGTATTTT. Full variable domain (outside the CDR3, taken from reference TRBV7-2 and TRBJ2-3): GAGVSQSPSNKVTEKGKDVELRCDPISGHTALYWYRQSLGQGLEFLIYFQGNSAPDKSGLPSDRFSAERTGGSVSTLTIQRTQQEDSAVYLCASSPGGGGADTQYFGPGTRLTVL.